Each of the 21 T cell receptor beta chains below was sequenced from the same sample in a study of early T cells in non-severe SARS-CoV-2 infection. TCRdb re-called the 5' RACE reads through MiXCR, storing one row per CDR3 protein. The sample carries around 35,000 distinct CDR3 sequences, roughly 5.9% recorded once. The sequenced sample consisted of whole blood. These receptors all stem from an adult who was a healthcare worker with PCR-confirmed SARS-CoV-2 infection or an uninfected control (not recorded which).

This clonotype was counted between two and nine times. This chain uses TRBV30 with TRBJ1-5, with TRBD1 matching over 8 bases. Germline V gene sequence: CDR1 GTSNPN, CDR2 SVGIG (reference sequence). Trimming at V came to 5 bases and at J to 7 bases, leaving 4 bases not matched to a gene. This CDR3 comprises 12 residues. The CDR3 nucleotides read TGTGCCTGGGCAGGGGGCGCCCAGCCCCAGCATTTT. Its protein is CAWAGGAQPQHF.

This clonotype occurred a few times. This chain links TRBV6-5 with TRBJ2-3; D is ambiguous. V lost 0 bases and J 0 bases, leaving 7 bases between the germline ends. From germline, CDR1 is MNHEY and CDR2 SVGAGI. This CDR3 contains 15 residues. CDR3 protein: CASSYSSVSTDTQYF. Written as DNA, the CDR3 is TGTGCCAGCAGTTACTCGAGTGTAAGCACAGATACGCAGTATTTT.

This clonotype was seen more than once but under ten times. The CDR3 loop reads CASSGKGLRETQYF. In DNA form, the CDR3 reads TGTGCCAGCAGCGGGAAGGGCCTAAGAGAAACCCAGTACTTC. The V call is TRBV7-2, the J call TRBJ2-5; D remains unclear. The germline V gene encodes CDR1 SGHTA and CDR2 FQGNSA. V lost 5 bases to trimming and J lost 8 bases, with 18 bases between them. CDR3 length: 14 amino acids.

This clonotype was detected only a few times. The J gene is TRBJ2-1, the V gene TRBV11-3; D call uncertain. The germline CDR1 and CDR2 sequences are SGHNT and YENEEA. The CDR3 extends over 12 amino acids. V was trimmed by 5 bases and J by 9 bases, leaving 11 bases between them. The CDR3 nucleotides are TGTGCCAGCAGCCCTACCTTAGGTGAGCAGTTCTTC. Translated: CASSPTLGEQFF.

This clonotype was observed many times. The CDR3 sequence: CASRQPGGGSGANVLTF. Here the CDR3 DNA reads TGTGCCAGCAGACAACCTGGAGGGGGATCTGGGGCCAACGTCCTGACTTTC. The genes are TRBV28 and TRBJ2-6, with D perhaps TRBD1 or TRBD2 (6 bases each). The germline V gene has CDR1 MDHEN and CDR2 SYDVKM. There are 17 residues in the CDR3. Trimming left V 6 bases short and J 1 base short, with 16 bases between.

This clonotype was detected once. The V and J genes are TRBV12-3 or TRBV12-4 and TRBJ2-3; D ambiguous. V shed 2 bases and J shed 3 bases, with 3 bases lying between them. This CDR3 spans 12 amino acids. The CDR3 loop reads CASSLMTDTQYF. The CDR3 nucleotides read TGTGCCAGCAGTTTAATGACAGATACGCAGTATTTT.

Concerning this clonotype itself: A much larger clone is a single base away; this may be a read error. This chain links TRBV10-3 with TRBJ2-4; 7 bases are shared with TRBD1. The CDR3 runs to 14 residues. Per the germline V gene, CDR1 is ENHRY and CDR2 is SYGVKD. In DNA form, the CDR3 reads TGTACCACCATGACAGGGCTAGCCAAAAACATTCAGTACTTC. Translated: CTTMTGLAKNIQYF.

This clonotype occurred many times. This rearrangement joins TRBV7-3 to TRBJ2-1; D not certain. Germline lookup yields CDR1 SGHTA and CDR2 FQGTGA. Trimming took 1 base from V and 2 from J, leaving 6 bases between them. The CDR3 sequence is 14 residues long. The CDR3 bases are TGTGCCAGCAGCTTAAGTAACCCCTACAATGAGCAGTTCTTC. Encoded protein: CASSLSNPYNEQFF.

Ten or more counts support this clonotype. The chain is built from TRBV19 and TRBJ2-1; 7 bases fit TRBD1. With V trimmed by 0 bases and J by 2 bases, 7 bases remained unmatched. Germline CDR1 and CDR2: LNHDA and SQIVND (reference sequence). The CDR3 covers 17 residues. CDR3 in amino acids: CASSIDSGQATYNEQFF. The CDR3 DNA reads as TGTGCCAGTAGTATAGATTCTGGACAGGCGACCTACAATGAGCAGTTCTTC.

This clonotype turned up a few times. V usage is TRBV11-3 and J usage is TRBJ2-5; D ambiguous. Trimming pared 1 base from V and 3 bases from J, leaving 3 bases between. Germline V gives CDR1 SGHNT, CDR2 YENEEA. The CDR3 is 12 residues long. The CDR3 is CASSLAEETQYF. CDR3 bases: TGTGCCAGCAGCTTAGCAGAAGAGACCCAGTACTTC.

The chain links TRBV20-1 to TRBJ2-3; D gene unclear. Trimming removed 5 bases at V and 7 bases at J, with 10 bases between. Looked up from germline, CDR1 is DFQATT and CDR2 is SNEGSKA (reference sequence). This CDR3 has 11 residues. The CDR3 loop is CSAPLANTQYF. CDR3 nucleotides: TGCAGTGCTCCCTTGGCCAATACGCAGTATTTT.

Comments on this clonotype: A much larger clone differs from this one at a single base, so this may be a read error. The gene calls are TRBV5-8 and TRBJ2-5, with 7 positions matching TRBD1. J gave up 2 bases and V 4 bases, and 2 bases lay outside the gene matches. CDR3 length: 13 residues. Germline V gives CDR1 SGHTS, CDR2 YDEGEE. The CDR3 DNA is TGTGCCAGCAGCCAGGGACAGCAAGAGACCCAGTACTTC. This codes for CASSQGQQETQYF.

This clonotype occurred a few times. This chain links TRBV4-2 with TRBJ2-7; D remains unclear. The CDR3 is made up of 13 amino acids. Trimming removed 4 bases from V and 3 bases from J, with 10 bases in between. Germline assignment: CDR1 LGHNA and CDR2 YNFKEQ. CDR3 loop: CASSRDTYYEQYF. CDR3 nucleotide sequence: TGTGCCAGCAGCCGCGATACTTACTACGAGCAGTACTTC.

This clonotype turned up a few times. This chain links TRBV15 with TRBJ2-2; 9 positions agree with TRBD1. V lost 7 bases to trimming and J lost 4 bases; unmatched junction nucleotides: 7. The CDR3 totals 15 residues. Germline V gene lookup returns CDR1 LNHNV and CDR2 YYDKDF (reference sequence). The CDR3 reads CATNKTGGGTGELFF. CDR3 DNA sequence: TGTGCCACCAATAAGACAGGGGGTGGCACCGGGGAGCTGTTTTTT.

This clonotype was counted at least ten times. The chain uses TRBV7-3 and TRBJ2-6; 11 bases line up with TRBD2. The trim removed 8 bases at V and 1 base at J, leaving 7 bases unmatched. This CDR3 is built from 17 residues. CDR1 is SGHTA, CDR2 FQGTGA, per germline. CDR3 bases: TGTGCCAGCTCCCTAGCGGGGGGACCTTCTGGGGCCAACGTCCTGACTTTC. It translates to CASSLAGGPSGANVLTF.

The table lists this clonotype with many counts. The chain has TRBV25-1 and TRBJ1-3, with D possibly being TRBD1 (6 bases). The V and J ends lost 3 bases and 2 bases respectively, with 8 bases between them. The CDR3 has 14 amino acids. Germline V gives CDR1 MGHDK, CDR2 SYGVNS. Here the CDR3 reads CASSDEGAGNTIYF. In DNA, the CDR3 is TGTGCCAGCAGTGATGAGGGGGCTGGAAACACCATATATTTT.

This clonotype has a count of ten or more. The chain has TRBV7-3 and TRBJ2-1, with TRBD2 matching over 13 bases. The CDR3 runs 15 residues. Germline V gene lookup returns CDR1 SGHTA and CDR2 FQGTGA. V lost 4 bases and J lost 7; bases outside the gene matches: 4. CDR3 in amino acids: CASSWTSGRGNEQFF. DNA for the CDR3: TGTGCCAGCAGCTGGACTAGCGGGAGAGGAAATGAGCAGTTCTTC. The full variable domain, its missing parts supplied by reference TRBV7-3 and TRBJ2-1, is GAGVSQTPSNKVTEKGKYVELRCDPISGHTALYWYRQSLGQGPEFLIYFQGTGAADDSGLPNDRFFAVRPEGSVSTLKIQRTERGDSAVYLCASSWTSGRGNEQFFGPGTRLTVL.

In its sample, this clonotype was seen many times. The V and J genes are TRBV30 and TRBJ1-2; possibly TRBD1 for D (5 bases). There are 15 residues in the CDR3. V lost 0 bases and J lost 9, with 20 bases in between. Germline assignment: CDR1 GTSNPN and CDR2 SVGIG (reference sequence). The CDR3 reads CAWSVREGRGISYTF. The DNA of the CDR3 is TGTGCCTGGAGTGTACGGGAGGGGCGAGGGATTAGCTACACCTTC.

In its sample, this clonotype was seen many times. The chain couples TRBV6-2 or TRBV6-3 to TRBJ1-6, with 7 bases that match TRBD1. The CDR3 runs to 14 residues. V lost 2 bases and J lost 8; bases outside the gene matches: 3. Germline values: CDR1 MNHEY, CDR2 SVGEGT. CDR3 DNA: TGTGCCAGCAGTTACGGGACAGCATATTCACCCCTCCACTTT. It encodes CASSYGTAYSPLHF.

This clonotype was counted many times. The chain combines TRBV7-2 with TRBJ2-3, with 8 bases aligning to TRBD2. The ends lost 1 base at V and 6 bases at J; junction bases unmatched: 9. The CDR3 has 16 residues. CDR1 is SGHTA, CDR2 FQGNSA, per germline. The CDR3 bases are TGTGCCAGCAGCTTAGGTGTCGGGCGGGGGGCCGATACGCAGTATTTT. This codes for CASSLGVGRGADTQYF.

This clonotype came up many times. The chain carries TRBV7-3 and TRBJ2-2; 7 bases agree with TRBD1. V lost 5 bases to trimming and J lost 4 bases; unmatched junction nucleotides: 4. CDR1 SGHTA and CDR2 FQGTGA come from the germline V gene. The CDR3 contains 14 residues. The CDR3 protein is CASSPDRVTGELFF. CDR3 nucleotides: TGTGCCAGCAGCCCCGACAGGGTCACCGGGGAGCTGTTTTTT.